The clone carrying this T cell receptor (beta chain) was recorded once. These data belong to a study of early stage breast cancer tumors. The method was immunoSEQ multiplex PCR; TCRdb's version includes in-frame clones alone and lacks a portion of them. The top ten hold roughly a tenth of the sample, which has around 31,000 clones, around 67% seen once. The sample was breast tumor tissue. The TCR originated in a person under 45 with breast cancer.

This chain's CDR3 is CASSLGGAPSYNEQFF. The CDR3 nucleotides are TGCGCCAGCAGCTTGGGTGGGGCCCCTTCCTACAATGAGCAGTTCTTC. The V call is TRBV5-1, the J call TRBJ2-1; possibly TRBD1 for D (5 bases). This CDR3 has 16 residues. The V and J ends lost 0 bases and 1 base respectively, with 11 bases between them. Germline loops: CDR1 SGHRS, CDR2 YFSETQ.